The 14 T cell receptor beta chains listed next were all sequenced from one sample in a study of T cell repertoires in cytomegalovirus infection. TCRdb called the reads again in MiXCR, with one record for every CDR3 protein. The table records 200,000 to 250,000 distinct CDR3 sequences, approximately 40% of them present only once. These receptors have no identified antigens. Sequencing was performed on CD8+ T cells from cultured PBMCs, taken from culture after CMV antigen stimulation. All receptors come from a human donor in good health (CMV status not recorded). Some clones in this sample may be carry-over from other donors' samples.

The V gene is TRBV7-3, the J gene TRBJ2-1, with 7 positions matching TRBD2. J lost 3 bases, V lost 5 bases, and 7 bases had no gene match. The CDR3 spans 15 residues. CDR1 is SGHTA and CDR2 is FQGTGA in the germline V gene. CDR3 in DNA: TGTGCCAGCAGCGATTCGGCGGGAGTCTACAATGAGCAGTTCTTC. Residues: CASSDSAGVYNEQFF.

V usage is TRBV15 and J usage is TRBJ1-3; maybe TRBD1 (6 bases). The germline CDR1 and CDR2 sequences are LNHNV and YYDKDF (reference sequence). The CDR3 is 13 residues long. Trimming pared 8 bases from V and 4 bases from J, leaving 12 bases between. In DNA form, the CDR3 reads TGTGCCACCGGGGGCACTGAGGGAAACACCATATATTTT. Its translation: CATGGTEGNTIYF.

This clonotype was seen a handful of times. The chain links TRBV2 to TRBJ2-7, with 7 bases identical to TRBD1. The CDR3 loop spans 15 amino acids. CDR1 and CDR2 (germline): SNHLY, FYNNEI. The V and J ends lost 4 bases and 3 bases, in that order; junction bases with no gene match: 9. CDR3 amino acids: CASSGRTGQIYEQYF. CDR3 nucleotide sequence: TGTGCCAGCAGTGGCCGGACAGGCCAAATCTACGAGCAGTACTTC. Complete variable domain (other parts from reference TRBV2 and TRBJ2-7): EPEVTQTPSHQVTQMGQEVILRCVPISNHLYFYWYRQILGQKVEFLVSFYNNEISEKSEIFDDQFSVERPDGSNFTLKIRSTKLEDSAMYFCASSGRTGQIYEQYFGPGTRLTVT.

The V and J genes are TRBV12-3 or TRBV12-4 and TRBJ2-3; D perhaps matches TRBD2 (5 bases). This CDR3 is built from 12 residues. Trimming shortened V by 11 bases and J by 5 bases, and 14 bases separated the two germline ends. CDR3 sequence: CACNVGGDTQYF. The CDR3 region has the DNA TGTGCCTGCAATGTCGGAGGAGATACGCAGTATTTT.

In this sample, this clonotype turned up a few times. V is TRBV7-8 and J is TRBJ1-2, with a possible D match to TRBD1 (6 bases). The CDR3 sequence is 15 residues long. Germline V gene data show CDR1 as SGHVS and CDR2 as FQNEAQ. V was shortened by 1 base and J by 2 bases, with 11 bases between the two germline ends. The CDR3 DNA sequence: TGTGCCAGCAGCTTAGTGGGGGCAGGGAACTATGGCTACACCTTC. Its protein product is CASSLVGAGNYGYTF. The full variable domain, with the rest looked up from reference TRBV7-8 and TRBJ1-2, is GAGVSQSPRYKVAKRGQDVALRCDPISGHVSLFWYQQALGQGPEFLTYFQNEAQLDKSGLPSDRFFAERPEGSVSTLKIQRTQQEDSAVYLCASSLVGAGNYGYTFGSGTRLTVV.

V and J are TRBV7-9 and TRBJ2-7, with a weak D call TRBD1 (7 bases). The V gene's germline CDR1 is SEHNR and CDR2 FQNEAQ (reference sequence). Deletions cut 7 bases from V and 5 bases from J, with 24 bases between. The CDR3 consists of 16 residues. The CDR3 is CASTTPLRGQPNEQYF. The CDR3 coding sequence is TGTGCCAGCACCACTCCGCTGCGGGGACAGCCCAACGAGCAGTACTTC.

J is TRBJ1-1 and V is TRBV28; TRBD1 matches at 7 bases. V lost 3 bases, J lost 5 bases, and 3 bases stayed unmatched. Per the germline V gene, CDR1 is MDHEN and CDR2 is SYDVKM. The CDR3 sequence is 13 residues long. CDR3 sequence (DNA): TGTGCCAGCAGTTTGGAGACAGGGACTGAAGCTTTCTTT. Translation gives CASSLETGTEAFF.

This clonotype showed up just a few times. CDR3 loop: CASSTSTGGDGYTF. CDR3 bases: TGTGCCAGCAGCACCTCGACAGGGGGTGATGGCTACACCTTC. This chain links TRBV7-2 with TRBJ1-2; 9 nucleotides align to TRBD1. Germline CDR1 is SGHTA and CDR2 is FQGNSA. The junction had 7 bases not matched to a gene; V was cut back by 5 bases and J by 6 bases. CDR3 length: 14 amino acids.

This sequence joins TRBV15 and TRBJ2-3, with D perhaps given as TRBD1 or TRBD2 (6 bases each). Between the trimmed V and J ends, which lost 3 bases and 4 bases, there was a span of 8 bases. CDR1 LNHNV and CDR2 YYDKDF come from the germline V gene (reference sequence). The CDR3 runs to 13 residues. CDR3 sequence reads: CATSSRGADTQYF. CDR3 sequence (DNA): TGTGCCACCAGCAGTAGGGGGGCAGATACGCAGTATTTT. The full variable domain, in which reference TRBV15 and TRBJ2-3 provide the parts outside the CDR3, is DAMVIQNPRYQVTQFGKPVTLSCSQTLNHNVMYWYQQKSSQAPKLLFHYYDKDFNNEADTPDNFQSRRPNTSFCFLDIRSPGLGDTAMYLCATSSRGADTQYFGPGTRLTVL.

CDR3 DNA sequence: TGTGCCATCAAAGTAGAACGACGGGACAGACAAATAAGCATGAACACTGAAGCTTTCTTT. Translating gives CAIKVERRDRQISMNTEAFF. This chain uses TRBV10-3 with TRBJ1-1; 7 bases match TRBD1. The CDR3 is 20 amino acids. With V trimmed by 7 bases and J by 0 bases, 23 bases remained unmatched. Germline CDR1 and CDR2: ENHRY and SYGVKD.

This clonotype appeared many times. This chain uses TRBV7-2 with TRBJ2-5; no definite D call. With 4 bases removed from V and 4 bases from J, the gap between germline ends came to 13 bases. Germline assignment: CDR1 SGHTA and CDR2 FQGNSA. The CDR3 is made up of 14 amino acids. The CDR3, as DNA: TGTGCCAGCAGCTCGATTACGTGGCGAGAGACCCAGTACTTC. Its protein is CASSSITWRETQYF.

The chain uses TRBV7-2 and TRBJ2-2; 7 positions match TRBD2. The CDR3 runs 15 residues. Germline values: CDR1 SGHTA, CDR2 FQGNSA. V shed 3 bases, J shed 7 bases, and the junction held 8 bases outside the gene matches. The CDR3 loop reads CASSLDTGGGGELFF. The CDR3 DNA is TGTGCCAGCAGCTTGGACACTGGCGGGGGCGGGGAGCTGTTTTTT.

The sample holds one count of this clonotype. CDR3 nucleotides: TGTGCCAGGGTGCTGGCTAGCGGGATGCAGTTCTTC. The encoded protein is CARVLASGMQFF. This chain links TRBV2 with TRBJ2-1; TRBD2 aligns across 9 bases. Trimming at V came to 9 bases and at J to 12 bases, leaving 9 bases not matched to a gene. CDR1 is SNHLY, CDR2 FYNNEI, per germline. The CDR3 has 12 amino acids.

This clonotype was counted a few times. The chain recombines TRBV6-5 with TRBJ2-1; no firm D call. V was clipped by 5 bases and J by 9 bases, with 23 bases between them. CDR1 and CDR2 from the germline V gene are MNHEY and SVGAGI. The CDR3 is 16 amino acids. The CDR3 is CASSRTGELDLCEQFF. In DNA, the CDR3 is TGTGCCAGCAGTCGTACTGGAGAGCTAGACTTATGTGAGCAGTTCTTC.